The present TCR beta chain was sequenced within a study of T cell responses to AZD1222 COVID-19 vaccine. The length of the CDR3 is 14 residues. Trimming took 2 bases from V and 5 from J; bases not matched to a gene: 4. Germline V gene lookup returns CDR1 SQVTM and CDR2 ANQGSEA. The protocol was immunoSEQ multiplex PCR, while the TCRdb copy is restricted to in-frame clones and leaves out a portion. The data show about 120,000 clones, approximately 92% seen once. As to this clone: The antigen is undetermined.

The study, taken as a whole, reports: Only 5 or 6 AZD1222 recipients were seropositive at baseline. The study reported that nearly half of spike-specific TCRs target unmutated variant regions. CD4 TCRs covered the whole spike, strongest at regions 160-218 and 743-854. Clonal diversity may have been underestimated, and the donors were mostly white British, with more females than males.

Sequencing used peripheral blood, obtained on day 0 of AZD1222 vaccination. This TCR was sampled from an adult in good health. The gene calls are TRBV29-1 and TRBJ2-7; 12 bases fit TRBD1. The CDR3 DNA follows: TGCAGCGTTGAATGGGACAGGGGGCCCCACGAGCAGTACTTC. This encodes CSVEWDRGPHEQYF.